This TCR beta chain originates from a study of OX40 agonist ivuxolimab in advanced cancers. Profiling relied on immunoSEQ multiplex PCR, and the TCRdb table lists in-frame clones only, not all of them. The sample holds roughly 65,000 clones, about 80% seen once. The table lists this clone with a few counts. CDR1 is MDHEN and CDR2 is SYDVKM in the germline V gene. The CDR3 consists of 13 residues. With 5 bases removed from V and 2 bases from J, the gap between germline ends came to 10 bases. V usage is TRBV28 and J usage is TRBJ2-7; D gene unclear. The receptor comes from an adult with an advanced solid tumor such as melanoma, head and neck, liver or kidney cancer. This specimen was CD4+ or CD8+ T cells sorted from blood, taken in a trial of the OX40 agonist ivuxolimab. CDR3 region: CASSATAPYEQYF. DNA of the CDR3: TGTGCCAGCAGTGCGACGGCTCCCTACGAGCAGTACTTC.